This paragraph covers one T cell receptor (beta chain) sequence. Its specificity is unknown. Those patients picked for sequencing had displayed CD8+CD57+ cell expansion on flow cytometry. By the time of blood sampling, patients had still received no therapy. Germline CDR1 reads SEHNR; CDR2 reads FQNEAQ (reference sequence). V dropped 5 bases and J dropped 8 bases, with 16 bases sitting between them. This CDR3 contains 15 residues. It was genomic DNA that served as the template for profiling TCR beta VDJ and CDR3. TCRdb re-derived calls from the reads in MiXCR, one entry per CDR3 protein. The profile shows more than 150,000 distinct CDR3 sequences, roughly 45% of them singletons. These data originate in a study of CD8+CD57+ T cells in acquired aplastic anemia. Findings and caveats of the study: Patients versus controls showed no significant CD8+ Simpson's diversity difference.

Specimen: sorted CD4+, CD8+, or CD8+CD57+ T cells (not recorded which) from PBMCs. The receptor was derived from a human donor with aplastic anemia. This rearrangement joins TRBV7-9 to TRBJ1-6; D is possibly TRBD1 (5 bases). The CDR3 nucleotides are TGTGCCAGCAGCACCGACAGTGTTAAACATTCACCCCTCCACTTT. It translates to CASSTDSVKHSPLHF.